Listed below are T cell receptor beta chains from one sample, sequenced in a study of blood T cell repertoires in COVID-19. Some clones are missing from TCRdb's copy, which holds only in-frame ones; the method was immunoSEQ multiplex PCR. The sample lists around 300,000 clones; 88% were seen once. Sequenced material: PBMCs or T cells enriched from blood (not recorded which). The receptor set was obtained from a man aged 25-45 years who had recovered from COVID-19. Both conserved end residues are trimmed from each CDR3.

>TRBV28|TRBJ1-6
ASSPGGLRNSPLH
>TRBV27|TRBJ2-2
ASSVQGARVTGELF
>TRBV7-9|TRBJ2-3
ASSYTSGGPGTQY
>TRBV25-1|TRBJ2-7
ASSELGGSYEQY
>TRBV19|TRBJ2-3
ASSIPGVAGLTDTQY
>TRBV5-8|TRBJ2-7
ASSPGLARYEQY
>TRBV9|TRBJ2-5
ASSEEDRGLWETQY
>TRBV28|TRBJ1-2
ASSFGVANYGYT
>TRBV24-1|TRBJ1-4
ATSDYNEKLF
>TRBV27|TRBJ2-7
ASSPNTGRYEQY
>TRBV5-4|TRBJ2-1
ASSSPGQGHNEQF